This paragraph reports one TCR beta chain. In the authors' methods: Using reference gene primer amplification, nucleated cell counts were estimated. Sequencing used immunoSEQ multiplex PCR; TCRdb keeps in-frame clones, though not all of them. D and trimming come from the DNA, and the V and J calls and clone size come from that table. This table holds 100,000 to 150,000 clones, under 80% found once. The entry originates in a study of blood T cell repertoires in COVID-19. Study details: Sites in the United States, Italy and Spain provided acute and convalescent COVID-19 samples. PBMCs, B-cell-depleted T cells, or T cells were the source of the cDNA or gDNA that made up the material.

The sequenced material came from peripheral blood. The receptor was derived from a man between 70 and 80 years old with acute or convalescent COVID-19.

CDR3: CASSLDRVTFYEQYF. In DNA, the CDR3 is TGTGCCAGCAGTCTCGACAGGGTTACTTTCTACGAGCAGTACTTC. J is TRBJ2-7 and V is TRBV28; TRBD1 matches 7 bases. This CDR3 region has 15 residues. J lost 3 bases, V lost 5 bases, and 10 bases had no gene match. CDR1 and CDR2 (germline): MDHEN, SYDVKM.